This TCR beta chain was recovered during a study of T cell responses to AZD1222 COVID-19 vaccine. Study context: The study pooled second doses at about 4 or about 12 weeks. Findings and caveats of the study: The donors showed a predominance of white British ancestry and of females, with possible underestimation of clonal diversity.

Method: immunoSEQ multiplex PCR; TCRdb's copy keeps in-frame clones and lacks some. Seen here are roughly 120,000 clones, about 85% observed once, and the top ten hold around 6.2%. Of note for this clone: What it recognizes is unknown.

The sequencing used peripheral blood, collected on day 0 of AZD1222 vaccination. The TCR was taken from an adult in good health.

This CDR3 reads CASSRGAGETQYF. The CDR3 nucleotides read TGTGCCAGCAGTCGGGGGGCGGGAGAGACCCAGTACTTC. The V gene is TRBV7-2, the J gene TRBJ2-5; tentatively, D is TRBD2 (7 bases). The CDR3 is made up of 13 amino acids. Germline CDR1 SGHTA, CDR2 FQGNSA. Trimming took 6 bases from V and 4 from J, leaving 12 bases between them. The full variable domain, its missing parts supplied by reference TRBV7-2 and TRBJ2-5, is GAGVSQSPSNKVTEKGKDVELRCDPISGHTALYWYRQSLGQGLEFLIYFQGNSAPDKSGLPSDRFSAERTGGSVSTLTIQRTQQEDSAVYLCASSRGAGETQYFGPGTRLLVL.